Listed below are T cell receptor beta chains from one sample, sequenced in a study of control samples from healthy donors and cancer patients. Some clones are missing from TCRdb's copy, which holds only in-frame ones; the method was immunoSEQ multiplex PCR. This table has 100,000 to 150,000 clones, roughly 87% appearing once. Sequencing used blood. The receptors were gathered from a man between 18 and 29 years old in good health. Each CDR3 is given with its conserved first and last residue. D genes are given only for firm matches. Only part of the rows carry a size: once, few, many, or a class if the clone is expanded.

-	TRBV5-1	TRBD1	TRBJ2-3	TGCGCCAGCAGCGCAGACAGGGACCATACGCAGTATTTT	CASSADRDHTQYF
-	TRBV11-2	-	TRBJ1-1	TGTGCCAGCAGCTTACAGGGGCCAAAGAACACTGAAGCTTTCTTT	CASSLQGPKNTEAFF
-	TRBV18	-	TRBJ1-5	TGTGCCAGCTCACCACGGTTAGGGACTATCGGGAGCAATCAGCCCCAGCATTTT	CASSPRLGTIGSNQPQHF
-	TRBV6-5	-	TRBJ1-1	TGTGCCAGCAGTTGGACGAACACTGAAGCTTTCTTT	CASSWTNTEAFF
-	TRBV2	TRBD2	TRBJ2-7	TGTGCCAGCAGTGGGAACGGGGGGACCTACGAGCAGTACTTC	CASSGNGGTYEQYF
once	TRBV28	-	TRBJ2-1	TGTGCCAGCAGCCCCCGACTTCTGAGCTCCTACAATGAGCAGTTCTTC	CASSPRLLSSYNEQFF
-	TRBV30	-	TRBJ2-7	TGTGCCTGGAGAGAGGAAACCTACGAGCAGTACTTC	CAWREETYEQYF
-	TRBV11-3	-	TRBJ2-2	TGTGCCAGCAGCTTTTACGTCACCGGGGAGCTGTTTTTT	CASSFYVTGELFF
once	TRBV6-1	-	TRBJ2-7	TGTGCCAGCAGTGAAGCGCGCTGGACAGCGCACGAGCAGTACTTC	CASSEARWTAHEQYF
-	TRBV10-1	-	TRBJ1-1	TGCGCCAGCAGTGAGTCGATGGGGGGCCCTCTTGGGACTGAAGCTTTCTTT	CASSESMGGPLGTEAFF
-	TRBV24-1	-	TRBJ2-7	TGTGCCACCAGTGATGCGGACCAGAAATACGAGCAGTACTTC	CATSDADQKYEQYF
-	TRBV6-6	-	TRBJ1-2	TGTGCCAGCAGTCCGTCCAGGGGAGGGGTATTTAACTATGGCTACACCTTC	CASSPSRGGVFNYGYTF
-	TRBV21-1	-	TRBJ2-3	TGTGCCAGCAGCAGGCGGATAACTACAAGCACAGATACGCAGTATTTT	CASSRRITTSTDTQYF
once	TRBV18	-	TRBJ1-5	TGTGCCAGCTCAGCACCTGGAGGGACAATCAGCAAGCCCCAGCATTTT	CASSAPGGTISKPQHF
-	TRBV27	-	TRBJ1-4	TGTGCCAGCAGATGGGCAACTAATGAAAAACTGTTTTTT	CASRWATNEKLFF
-	TRBV27	TRBD1	TRBJ1-1	TGTGCCAGCAGTCCCCTGGGACAGAGAATTAGAAAAGCTTTCTTT	CASSPLGQRIRKAFF
-	TRBV24-1	TRBD1	TRBJ1-5	TGTGCCACCAGTGGGACGGACAGGGCCAGGGAGCCCCAGCATTTT	CATSGTDRAREPQHF
-	TRBV11-3	-	TRBJ2-3	TGTGCCAGCAGCTTATCGGGACTAGATACGCAGTATTTT	CASSLSGLDTQYF
-	TRBV2	-	TRBJ2-5	TGTGCCAGCAGCTCCTGGCAGAAAGAGACCCAGTACTTC	CASSSWQKETQYF
-	TRBV28	-	TRBJ1-3	TGTGCCAGCAGTTTGAATTTCGGGGGCGGAAACACCATATATTTT	CASSLNFGGGNTIYF
-	TRBV27	-	TRBJ1-6	TGTGCCAGCAGTGCGCGCCGGGACGGGTTAGCTTCACCCCTCCACTTT	CASSARRDGLASPLHF
-	TRBV7-3	-	TRBJ2-7	TGTGCCAGCAGCTCCATCCGGGGCTACGAGCAGTACTTC	CASSSIRGYEQYF
few	TRBV6-2/TRBV6-3	-	TRBJ1-2	TGTGCCAGCAGTTACTCTATGAGGAGCTATGGCTACACCTTC	CASSYSMRSYGYTF
-	TRBV7-3	TRBD1	TRBJ1-5	TGTGCCAGCAGCTTAGGACAGGGGAATCAGCCCCAGCATTTT	CASSLGQGNQPQHF
-	TRBV27	-	TRBJ1-1	TGTGCCAGCAGTCCCGGACAGTGGAGGAACACTGAAGCTTTCTTT	CASSPGQWRNTEAFF
-	TRBV5-1	TRBD1	TRBJ1-4	TGCGCCAGCAGCTTGGAAGTGTCAGGGGGGGAAAAACTGTTTTTT	CASSLEVSGGEKLFF
-	TRBV7-2	-	TRBJ2-1	TGTGCCAGCAGCTCCCCTCGGGGGTTCAATGAGCAGTTCTTC	CASSSPRGFNEQFF
-	TRBV7-2	-	TRBJ1-2	TGTGCCAGCAGCTTAGATCCGGGAAGGGGTGGCTACACCTTC	CASSLDPGRGGYTF
-	TRBV10-3	TRBD1	TRBJ2-7	TGTGCCATCAGTGAGAAACTGGACAGGGAAGACTACGAGCAGTATTTC	CAISEKLDREDYEQYF
-	TRBV5-8	TRBD1	TRBJ2-5	TGTGCCAGCAGCTTGGCTCGAGGGACAGGGATTCAAGAGACCCAGTACTTC	CASSLARGTGIQETQYF
-	TRBV13	-	TRBJ1-2	TGTGCCAGCAGTTCGCAGGGGCTCTATGGCTACACCTTC	CASSSQGLYGYTF
-	TRBV6-1	-	TRBJ1-2	TGTGCCAGCAGTGAAGCGCCCGGCAGAAACTATGGCTACACCTTC	CASSEAPGRNYGYTF